This T cell receptor beta chain was sequenced during a study of blood T cell repertoires in COVID-19. Study at large: The study drew acute and convalescent COVID-19 samples from the United States, Italy and Spain. PBMCs, B-cell-depleted T cells, or T cells were the source of the cDNA or gDNA that made up the material.

This clone was recorded once. V shed 3 bases, J shed 2 bases, and the junction held 4 bases outside the gene matches. Germline lookup yields CDR1 SGHTS and CDR2 YDEGEE. The CDR3 extends over 16 amino acids. Methods used by the authors: Amplification with reference gene primers provided the estimates of nucleated cell counts. This table comes from immunoSEQ multiplex PCR, and its TCRdb copy is limited to in-frame clones, with some not included. V and J calls and clone size are given by that table; D and trimming were obtained from the DNA. Among fewer than 150,000 clones listed, around 80% were seen once.

Sample: peripheral blood. The sequence came from a man aged 65-85 years with acute or convalescent COVID-19. The V and J genes are TRBV5-8 and TRBJ2-5; 13 nucleotides agree with TRBD2. The CDR3 spells CASSYPGLAGQETQYF. For the CDR3, the DNA is TGTGCCAGCAGCTATCCGGGACTAGCGGGACAAGAGACCCAGTACTTC. Together with reference TRBV5-8 and TRBJ2-5, the CDR3 gives the full variable domain: EAGVTQSPTHLIKTRGQQATLRCSPISGHTSVYWYQQALGLGLQFLLWYDEGEERNRGNFPPRFSGRQFPNYSSELNVNALELEDSALYLCASSYPGLAGQETQYFGPGTRLLVL.